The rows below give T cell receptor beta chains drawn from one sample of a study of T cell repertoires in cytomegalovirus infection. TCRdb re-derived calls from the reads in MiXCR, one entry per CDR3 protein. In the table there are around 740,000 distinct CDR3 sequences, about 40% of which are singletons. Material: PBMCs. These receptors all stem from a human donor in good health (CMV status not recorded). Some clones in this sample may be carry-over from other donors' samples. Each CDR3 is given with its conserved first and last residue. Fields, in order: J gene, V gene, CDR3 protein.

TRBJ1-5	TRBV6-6	CASSYKGFGNQPQHF
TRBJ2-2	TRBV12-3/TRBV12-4	CASSLGQAGELFF
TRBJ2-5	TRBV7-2	CASSKLAGRETQYF
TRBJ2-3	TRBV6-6	CASSYGTLLQGAKDTQYF
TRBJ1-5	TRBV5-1	CASSWGGQGEQPQHF
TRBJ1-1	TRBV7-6	CASSLVRVGRDTEAFF
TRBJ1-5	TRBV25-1	CASSEPLSGQPQHF
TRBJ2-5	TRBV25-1	CASGPPLRQETQYF
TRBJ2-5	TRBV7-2	CASSLGSLAGVETQYF
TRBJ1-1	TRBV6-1	CASSTWTVNTEAFF
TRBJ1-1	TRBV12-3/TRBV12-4	CASSLILYNTEAFF
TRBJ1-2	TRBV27	CASTPLSGVPKGYTF
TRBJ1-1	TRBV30	CAWRWGPNTEAFF
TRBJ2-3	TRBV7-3	CASSLGSGYTDTQYF
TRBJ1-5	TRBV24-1	CATSDLIRLGFSNQPQHF
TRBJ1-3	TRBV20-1	CSARVGHSGNTIYF
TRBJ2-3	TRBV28	CASSFGGSTDAQYF
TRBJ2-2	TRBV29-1	CSVQYTGELFF
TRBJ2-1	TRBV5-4	CASSPQDSYNEQFF
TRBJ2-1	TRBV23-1	CASSHYLGKTFF
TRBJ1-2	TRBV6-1	CASSDLGQTSDGYTF
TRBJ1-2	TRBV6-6	CASSYTLLPGQGSDNYGYTF
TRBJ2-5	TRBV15	CATSTQRGEQKETQYF
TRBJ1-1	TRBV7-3	CASSLPGGRAEAFF
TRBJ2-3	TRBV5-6	CASQLGSSGATTETQYF
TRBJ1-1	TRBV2	CASSEWGAEAFF
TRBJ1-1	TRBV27	CARSIGTGVTEAFF
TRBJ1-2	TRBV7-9	CASSLKQGSYGYTF
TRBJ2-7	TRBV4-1	CASSLSGTGALGSPYEQYF
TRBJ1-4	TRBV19	CASSADRGNEKLFF
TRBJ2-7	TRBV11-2	CASSLEPSTYEQYF
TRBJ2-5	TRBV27	CASSVLQGWQETQYF
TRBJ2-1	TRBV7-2	CASSANYPTRTSYNEQFF
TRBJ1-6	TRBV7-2	CASSTEGNSPLHF
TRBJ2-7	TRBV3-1	CASSQGTVVYEQYF
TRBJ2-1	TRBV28	CASIENRGADIEQFF
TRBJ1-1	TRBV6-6	CASNVRNTEAFF
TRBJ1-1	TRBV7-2	CASSTRQVAEAFF
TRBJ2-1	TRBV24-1	CATSGAGGPYNEQFF
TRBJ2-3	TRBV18	CASSPFGTTINTDTQYF
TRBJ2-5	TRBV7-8	CASRPTRTGVMQETQYF
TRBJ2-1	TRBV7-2	CASSSSGGLAGGKSSYNEQFF
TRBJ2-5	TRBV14	CASSQALGSVAQETQYF
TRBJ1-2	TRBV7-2	CASSLRRQPYGYTF
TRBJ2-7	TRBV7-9	CASSSQGAPYEQYF
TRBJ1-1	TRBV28	CASSLLGREAFF
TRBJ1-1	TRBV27	CASSFQGRHKNTEAFF
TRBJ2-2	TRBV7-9	CASSFSPTGELFF
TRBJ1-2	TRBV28	CASSFAGAVYGYTF
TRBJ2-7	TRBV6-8	CASSRGGAVEQYF
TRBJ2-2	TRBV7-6	CASSSQRTGGTGELFF
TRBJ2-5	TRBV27	CASSFFFGFQETQYF
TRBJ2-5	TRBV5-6	CASSLAVLTGSRGTQYF
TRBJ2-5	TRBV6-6	CASREGSSGGQETQYF
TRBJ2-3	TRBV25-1	CASSGPGSGMGTDTQYF
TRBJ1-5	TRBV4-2	CASSPATGGNQPQHF
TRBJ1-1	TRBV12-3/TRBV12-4	CASKQGGTEAFF
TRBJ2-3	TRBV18	CASSRRETRTDTQYF
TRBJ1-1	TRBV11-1	CASSTDRATEAFF